The next 12 T cell receptor beta chains were all read from a single sample in a study of neurological immune-mediated disorders. Time point of the sample: longitudinal time-point 3. TCRdb fed the 5' RACE reads into MiXCR, producing one record per CDR3 protein. The repertoire consists of some 55,000 distinct CDR3 sequences, with 7% to 9% occurring once and the leading ten covering under 2.5%. The source material was PBMCs. The receptor source for this set is a woman between 40 and 55 years old in good health.

This clonotype was seen repeatedly, ten times or more. V is TRBV20-1 and J is TRBJ1-1; D unresolved. CDR1 DFQATT and CDR2 SNEGSKA come from the germline V gene (reference sequence). The CDR3 contains 13 residues. Trimming removed 3 bases from V and 1 base from J, with 9 bases in between. In DNA, the CDR3 is TGCAGTGCTAGGGACGGACGGAACACTGAAGCTTTCTTT. Protein: CSARDGRNTEAFF.

This clonotype was detected many times. V and J are TRBV7-2 and TRBJ2-2; D perhaps matches TRBD2 (5 bases). Trimming left V 5 bases short and J 6 bases short, with 13 bases between. This CDR3 contains 14 residues. Germline loops: CDR1 SGHTA, CDR2 FQGNSA. Here the CDR3 DNA reads TGTGCCAGCAGCGGACTTCGATCCGCCGGGGAGCTGTTTTTT. Its protein product is CASSGLRSAGELFF.

In its sample, this clonotype was seen many times. The J gene is TRBJ1-4, the V gene TRBV7-2; 11 nucleotides match TRBD1. Germline lookup yields CDR1 SGHTA and CDR2 FQGNSA. V shed 1 base and J 4 bases; nucleotides not matched to a gene: 2. The CDR3 contains 16 residues. As DNA, the CDR3 is TGTGCCAGCAGCTTAGGGGGACAGGGGGGTAATGAAAAACTGTTTTTT. Encoded protein: CASSLGGQGGNEKLFF. Filled out from reference TRBV7-2 and TRBJ1-4, the complete variable domain reads GAGVSQSPSNKVTEKGKDVELRCDPISGHTALYWYRQSLGQGLEFLIYFQGNSAPDKSGLPSDRFSAERTGGSVSTLTIQRTQQEDSAVYLCASSLGGQGGNEKLFFGSGTQLSVL.

The sample holds many counts of this clonotype. This chain uses TRBV5-1 with TRBJ2-2, with TRBD1 identical over 7 bases. CDR1 is SGHRS, CDR2 YFSETQ, per germline. The CDR3 spans 17 residues. With V trimmed by 4 bases and J by 1 base, 10 bases remained unmatched. CDR3: CASSRTRDRLNTGELFF. As DNA, the CDR3 is TGCGCCAGCAGCAGGACCCGGGACAGACTGAACACCGGGGAGCTGTTTTTT.

The chain uses TRBV12-3 or TRBV12-4 and TRBJ2-7, with D maybe TRBD2 (7 bases). The V and J ends lost 0 bases and 2 bases respectively, with 11 bases between them. The length of the CDR3 is 15 residues. The CDR3, as DNA: TGTGCCAGCAGTTTAGCGGGGGGGCCTGCCTACGAGCAGTACTTC. Translating gives CASSLAGGPAYEQYF.

In its sample, this clonotype was seen many times. The V call is TRBV10-2, the J call TRBJ2-3, with D unresolved. Per germline, CDR1 WSHSY and CDR2 SAAADI. CDR3 length: 12 residues. V was trimmed by 8 bases and J by 3 bases, leaving 9 bases between them. The CDR3 reads CASAYPTDTQYF. In DNA form, the CDR3 reads TGCGCCAGCGCGTACCCGACAGATACGCAGTATTTT.

This clonotype showed up many times. V gene TRBV4-3 combines with J gene TRBJ2-7; no clear D gene. Germline lookup yields CDR1 LGHNA and CDR2 YSLEER. The V gene lost 1 base and the J gene lost 4 bases, with 17 bases spanning the gap. CDR3 length: 16 amino acids. CDR3 region: CASSQAPSDLGYEQYF. CDR3 in DNA: TGCGCCAGCAGCCAAGCCCCCTCCGACTTGGGATACGAGCAGTACTTC.

This clonotype was observed a few times. The gene calls are TRBV7-9 and TRBJ2-7, with TRBD1 matching over 7 bases. The trim removed 5 bases at V and 1 base at J, leaving 11 bases unmatched. This CDR3 spans 16 amino acids. Germline values: CDR1 SEHNR, CDR2 FQNEAQ (reference sequence). The CDR3: CASSRAGGRRSYEQYF. In DNA, the CDR3 is TGTGCCAGCAGCCGAGCAGGGGGAAGAAGGTCCTACGAGCAGTACTTC.

This clonotype was observed a handful of times. The chain couples TRBV7-6 to TRBJ2-3, with a weak D call TRBD2 (6 bases). Germline V lookup: CDR1 SGHVS, CDR2 FNYEAQ. V dropped 0 bases and J dropped 1 base, with 11 bases sitting between them. The CDR3 covers 16 residues. The CDR3 DNA reads TGTGCCAGCAGCTTAGCCGGCGGGACCGGCACAGATACGCAGTATTTT. Its protein is CASSLAGGTGTDTQYF.

This sequence joins TRBV13 and TRBJ2-1; D remains ambiguous. This CDR3 spans 12 amino acids. V lost 5 bases to trimming and J lost 7 bases, with 9 bases between them. Looked up from germline, CDR1 is PRHDT and CDR2 is FYEKMQ (reference sequence). CDR3 protein: CASSLGRNEQFF. In DNA form, the CDR3 reads TGTGCCAGCAGCCTGGGTCGGAATGAGCAGTTCTTC.

The table lists this clonotype with many counts. An end of the junction does not agree with germline; a read error may underlie this. The chain carries TRBV7-2 and TRBJ2-1, with D perhaps matching TRBD2 (6 bases). Germline V gives CDR1 SGHTA, CDR2 FQGNSA. The CDR3 sequence is 15 residues long. The CDR3: CASSLALSSYNEQFF. In DNA, the CDR3 is TGTGCCAGCAGCCTAGCGTTAAGCTCCTACAATGAGCAGTTCTTC.

This clonotype was seen at least ten times. This chain uses TRBV7-6 with TRBJ1-1, with TRBD1 as a possible D gene (5 bases). Germline assignment: CDR1 SGHVS and CDR2 FNYEAQ. This CDR3 is built from 15 residues. V was cut by 2 bases and J by 3 bases, with 13 bases left in between. The CDR3 reads CASSLRAQGHTEAFF. The CDR3, as DNA: TGTGCCAGCAGCTTAAGGGCCCAGGGCCACACTGAAGCTTTCTTT.